These 18 T cell receptor beta chains originate from one sample sequenced in a study of tumor-infiltrating lymphocytes in primary liver carcinoma. The study extracted blood RNA from unsorted whole blood and also extracted germline DNA. Synthesis of TCR beta cDNA was carried out from approximately 0.55 ug total RNA with a constant-region primer. Nested multiplex PCR, run for three rounds with slightly modified ARM-PCR, yielded TCR beta libraries. TRBV1-TRBV30 forward primers paired with a C-beta reverse primer drove the first two PCR rounds, approximately 11 cycles each. MiXCR, run by TCRdb on the multiplex PCR reads, gives a single entry per CDR3 protein. The sample has about 320,000 distinct CDR3 sequences, 50% to 75% seen once. Sequencing used peripheral blood. These receptors originate from a woman aged 25-40 years with primary liver carcinoma and hepatitis B virus infection.

This clonotype was recorded many times. The rearrangement links TRBV12-3 or TRBV12-4 to TRBJ2-1, with 11 bases matching TRBD2. V shed 6 bases, J shed 7 bases, and the junction held 11 bases outside the gene matches. This CDR3 is 16 amino acids long. The DNA for the CDR3 is TGTGCCAGCAGCCGCAGTACTAGCGGGAGATCGAATGAGCAGTTCTTC. Amino acid sequence: CASSRSTSGRSNEQFF.

The V and J genes are TRBV7-8 and TRBJ1-2, with D unresolved. In germline, CDR1 is SGHVS, CDR2 FQNEAQ. Trimming took 5 bases from V and 2 from J, leaving 12 bases between them. The CDR3 consists of 14 residues. The CDR3 DNA reads TGTGCCAGCAGCCCACGGACGGGGAACTATGGCTACACCTTC. Its translation is CASSPRTGNYGYTF.

Concerning this clonotype itself: This clone may be a read error of a much larger clone one base away. This chain links TRBV12-3 or TRBV12-4 with TRBJ2-2, with 7 bases lining up with TRBD2. The V gene end was trimmed by 11 bases and the J gene end by 7 bases; junction bases not matched to a gene: 10. The CDR3 is 13 residues long. The CDR3 here is CAFTTSRNGELFF. The CDR3 DNA reads as TGTGCCTTCACGACTAGCCGGAACGGGGAGCTGTTTTTT.

This clonotype occurred once. This chain joins TRBV11-2 and TRBJ2-7; 10 nucleotides agree with TRBD1. The germline CDR1 and CDR2 sequences are SGHAT and FQNNGV. The CDR3 is 16 amino acids. Germline trimming cut 7 bases from V and 3 bases from J; bases unmatched to any gene: 12. The CDR3 region is CASTNSAGQGVYEQYF. The CDR3 nucleotides read TGTGCCAGCACTAACTCGGCCGGACAGGGGGTCTACGAGCAGTACTTC.

This clonotype appeared many times. The rearrangement links TRBV12-3 or TRBV12-4 to TRBJ1-5, with D possibly TRBD1 on 5 matching bases. V dropped 6 bases and J dropped 0 bases, with 12 bases sitting between them. CDR3 length equals 15 residues. CDR3 nucleotide sequence: TGTGCCAGCAGCCTGACAGAGGGTAGCAATCAGCCCCAGCATTTT. Translating gives CASSLTEGSNQPQHF.

In its sample, this clonotype was seen many times. The chain recombines TRBV6-2 or TRBV6-3 with TRBJ2-1; D call uncertain. CDR1 and CDR2 (germline): MNHEY, SVGEGT. Trimming shortened V by 7 bases and J by 0 bases, and 10 bases separated the two germline ends. The CDR3 totals 14 residues. CDR3 protein: CASTLGSSYNEQFF. Here the CDR3 DNA reads TGTGCCAGCACCCTCGGAAGCTCCTACAATGAGCAGTTCTTC.

This clonotype was counted a single time. A read error may be the cause here, since a much bigger clone is one base away. CDR3 nucleotides: TGTGCCAGCAGTTGGGGGCAGGGAGAAGAGACCCATTACTTC. This encodes CASSWGQGEETHYF. V gene TRBV6-5 combines with J gene TRBJ2-5; D may be TRBD1 (6 bases). The CDR3 extends over 14 amino acids. Germline loops: CDR1 MNHEY, CDR2 SVGAGI.

The sample holds a few counts of this clonotype. The rearrangement joins TRBV5-5 to TRBJ2-6, with 8 bases fitting TRBD1. There are 18 residues in the CDR3. V dropped 0 bases and J dropped 2; count of bases not matched to a gene: 7. From germline, CDR1 is SGHKS and CDR2 YYEKEE (reference sequence). In DNA, the CDR3 is TGTGCCAGCAGCTTGGGATGGACAGGGAAGGCTGGGGCCAACGTCCTGACTTTC. This gives the protein CASSLGWTGKAGANVLTF.

This clonotype was detected a few times. The chain links TRBV4-1 to TRBJ2-7; 7 positions agree with TRBD1. Germline-derived CDR1 and CDR2 are MGHRA and YSYEKL. This CDR3 spans 15 amino acids. V shed 1 base and J 5 bases; nucleotides not matched to a gene: 8. The CDR3 nucleotides are TGCGCCAGCAGCCAAGGGCCTAGGGGGCGCAACGAGCAGTACTTC. Protein sequence: CASSQGPRGRNEQYF.

In the case of this clonotype: A read error may explain this, as a much larger clone is one base away. The chain is built from TRBV6-6 and TRBJ2-1; 10 nucleotides line up with TRBD1. In germline, CDR1 is MNHNY, CDR2 SVGAGI (reference sequence). The V gene end was trimmed by 7 bases and the J gene end by 7 bases; junction bases not matched to a gene: 10. There are 15 residues in the CDR3. Here the CDR3 reads CASTRNRDRGNEQFF. In DNA, the CDR3 is TGTGCCAGCACCAGAAACCGGGACAGGGGTAATGAGCAGTTCTTC.

The table lists this clonotype with many counts. The chain is built from TRBV12-3 or TRBV12-4 and TRBJ1-5; D not resolved. V gave up 10 bases and J gave up 2 bases, with 15 bases separating them. The CDR3 loop spans 14 amino acids. For the CDR3, the DNA is TGTGCCACACTAATCCAGGCCCGCAATCAGCCCCAGCATTTT. Translating gives CATLIQARNQPQHF.

This clonotype has a single count. The V and J genes are TRBV7-9 and TRBJ2-7, with D hard to call. The CDR3 contains 14 residues. V was pared by 4 bases and J by 2 bases, with 12 bases between. From germline, CDR1 is SEHNR and CDR2 FQNEAQ (reference sequence). In DNA form, the CDR3 reads TGTGCCAGCAGCTGGGCAGACTTTACCTACGAGCAGTACTTC. It codes for CASSWADFTYEQYF.

The chain carries TRBV14 and TRBJ2-5; the D gene is possibly TRBD2 (5 bases). Trimming cost V 8 bases and J 4 bases, with 17 bases left between them. This CDR3 has 14 amino acids. From germline, CDR1 is SGHDN and CDR2 FVKESK. The CDR3 loop reads CASCLYAGSETQYF. CDR3 DNA: TGTGCCAGCTGCCTTTATGCGGGTTCAGAGACCCAGTACTTC.

This clonotype was found many times. J is TRBJ1-2 and V is TRBV4-1; D gene unclear. This CDR3 comprises 16 residues. V was cut by 0 bases and J by 4 bases, with 15 bases left in between. CDR1 is MGHRA and CDR2 is YSYEKL in the germline V gene. The chain's CDR3 is CASSQDGPLIPYGYTF. The CDR3 region has the DNA TGCGCCAGCAGCCAAGATGGCCCGCTAATTCCCTATGGCTACACCTTC.

To note about this clonotype: Germline and junction disagree at one end, which may indicate a read error. This sequence joins TRBV11-2 and TRBJ1-2, with a weak D call TRBD1 (5 bases). The CDR3 is made up of 16 amino acids. CDR1 and CDR2 from the germline V gene are SGHAT and FQNNGV. For the CDR3, the DNA is TGTGCCAGCAACTTAGGATCAGGGTTGGCAACGGGTGGCTACACCTTC. Encoded protein: CASNLGSGLATGGYTF. Full variable domain (remainder filled in from reference TRBV11-2 and TRBJ1-2): EAGVAQSPRYKIIEKRQSVAFWCNPISGHATLYWYQQILGQGPKLLIQFQNNGVVDDSQLPKDRFSAERLKGVDSTLKIQPAKLEDSAVYLCASNLGSGLATGGYTFGSGTRLTVV.

This clonotype was counted a few times. The rearrangement joins TRBV12-3 or TRBV12-4 to TRBJ2-1; D gene unclear. The CDR3 totals 13 residues. Trimming cost V 4 bases and J 7 bases, with 11 bases left between them. CDR3 sequence: CASSSSDGNEQFF. For the CDR3, the DNA is TGTGCCAGCAGTTCCTCCGATGGGAATGAGCAGTTCTTC.

In its sample, this clonotype was seen many times. V is TRBV5-5 and J is TRBJ2-1; D gene uncertain. Trimming removed 2 bases at V and 7 bases at J, with 13 bases between. The CDR3 spans 14 residues. The germline CDR1 and CDR2 sequences are SGHKS and YYEKEE (reference sequence). The CDR3 region has the DNA TGTGCCAGCAGCTTCTCTAACCTTGGGAATGAGCAGTTCTTC. Its protein is CASSFSNLGNEQFF.

The chain carries TRBV12-3 or TRBV12-4 and TRBJ2-1; tentatively, D is TRBD1 or TRBD2 (5 bases each). V was shortened by 2 bases and J by 9 bases, with 17 bases between the two germline ends. This CDR3 has 15 residues. The CDR3 DNA is TGTGCCAGCAGTTTATCCGGGACCCGCAGTCCTGAGCAGTTCTTC. Its protein product is CASSLSGTRSPEQFF.